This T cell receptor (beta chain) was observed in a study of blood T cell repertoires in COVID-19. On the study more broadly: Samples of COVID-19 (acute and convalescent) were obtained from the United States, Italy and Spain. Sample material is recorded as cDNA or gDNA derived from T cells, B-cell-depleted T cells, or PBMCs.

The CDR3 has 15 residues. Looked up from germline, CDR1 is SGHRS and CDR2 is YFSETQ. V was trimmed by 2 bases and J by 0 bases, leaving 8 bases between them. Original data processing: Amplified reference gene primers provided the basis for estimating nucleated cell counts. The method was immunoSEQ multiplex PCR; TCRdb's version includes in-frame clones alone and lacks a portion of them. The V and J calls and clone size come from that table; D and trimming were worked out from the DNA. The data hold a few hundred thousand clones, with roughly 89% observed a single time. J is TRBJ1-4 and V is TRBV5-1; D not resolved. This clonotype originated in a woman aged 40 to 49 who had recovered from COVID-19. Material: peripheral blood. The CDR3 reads CASSLTQSTNEKLFF. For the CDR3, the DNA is TGCGCCAGCAGCTTAACACAGTCAACTAATGAAAAACTGTTTTTT.